This T cell receptor (beta chain) was captured in a study of T cell responses to AZD1222 COVID-19 vaccine. About the research overall: Both about-4-week and about-12-week second-dose recipients were combined.

TCRdb keeps only in-frame clones here, not all; method: immunoSEQ multiplex PCR. The sample has roughly 120,000 clones; roughly 87% are singletons. Points on this clone: The antigen is undetermined.

CDR3 length: 13 amino acids. CDR1 is SNHLY, CDR2 FYNNEI, per germline. V lost 7 bases to trimming and J lost 2 bases; unmatched junction nucleotides: 5. Points from the study as a whole: White British ancestry dominated among donors, who included more females, and clonal diversity was possibly underestimated. Once two AZD1222 doses were given, Spike-specific TCR breadth and depth went up. At baseline, seropositivity was found in only a handful of AZD1222 recipients.

The starting material was peripheral blood, obtained on day 0 of AZD1222 vaccination. This sequence originates from an adult in good health. The chain combines TRBV2 with TRBJ2-7; TRBD1 matches at 7 bases. As DNA, the CDR3 is TGTGCCAGCAATGTTGACAGGGCCTACGAGCAGTACTTC. It translates to CASNVDRAYEQYF.